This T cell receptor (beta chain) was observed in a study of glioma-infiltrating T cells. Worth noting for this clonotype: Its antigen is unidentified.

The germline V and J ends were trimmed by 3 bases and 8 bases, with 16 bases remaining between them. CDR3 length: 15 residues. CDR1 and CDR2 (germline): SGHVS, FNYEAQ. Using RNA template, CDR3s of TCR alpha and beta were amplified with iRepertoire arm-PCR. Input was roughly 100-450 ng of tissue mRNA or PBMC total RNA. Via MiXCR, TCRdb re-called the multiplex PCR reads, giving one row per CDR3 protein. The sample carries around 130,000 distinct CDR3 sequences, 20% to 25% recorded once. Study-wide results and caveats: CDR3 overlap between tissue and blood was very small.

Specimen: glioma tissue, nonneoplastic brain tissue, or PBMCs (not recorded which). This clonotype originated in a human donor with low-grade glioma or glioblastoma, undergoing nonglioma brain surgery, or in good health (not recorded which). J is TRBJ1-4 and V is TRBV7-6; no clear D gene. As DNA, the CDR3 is TGTGCCAGCAGCTTTAGTAACACCGTCCAAGAAAAACTGTTTTTT. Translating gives CASSFSNTVQEKLFF.